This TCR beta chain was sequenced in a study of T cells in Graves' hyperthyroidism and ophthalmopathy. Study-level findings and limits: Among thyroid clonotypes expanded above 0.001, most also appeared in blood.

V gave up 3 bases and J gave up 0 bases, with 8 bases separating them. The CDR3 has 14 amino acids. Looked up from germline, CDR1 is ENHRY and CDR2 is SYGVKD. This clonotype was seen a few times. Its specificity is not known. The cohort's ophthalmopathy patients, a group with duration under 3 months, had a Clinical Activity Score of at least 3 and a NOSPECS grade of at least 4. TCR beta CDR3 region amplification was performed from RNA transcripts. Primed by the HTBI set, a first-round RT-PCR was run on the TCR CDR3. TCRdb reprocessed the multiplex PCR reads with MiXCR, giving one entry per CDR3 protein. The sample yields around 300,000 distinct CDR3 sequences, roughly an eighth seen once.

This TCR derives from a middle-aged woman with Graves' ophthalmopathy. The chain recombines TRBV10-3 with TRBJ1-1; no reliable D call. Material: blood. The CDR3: CAISETAMNTEAFF. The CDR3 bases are TGTGCCATCAGTGAAACGGCTATGAACACTGAAGCTTTCTTT.